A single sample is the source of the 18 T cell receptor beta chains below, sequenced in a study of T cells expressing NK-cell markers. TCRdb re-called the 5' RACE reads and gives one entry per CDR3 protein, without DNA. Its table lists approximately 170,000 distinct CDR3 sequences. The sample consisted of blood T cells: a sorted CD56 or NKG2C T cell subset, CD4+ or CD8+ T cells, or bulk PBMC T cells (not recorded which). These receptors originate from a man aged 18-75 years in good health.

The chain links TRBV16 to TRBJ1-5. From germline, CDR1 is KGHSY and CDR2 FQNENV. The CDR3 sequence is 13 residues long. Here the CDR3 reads CASNSLNNQPQHF.

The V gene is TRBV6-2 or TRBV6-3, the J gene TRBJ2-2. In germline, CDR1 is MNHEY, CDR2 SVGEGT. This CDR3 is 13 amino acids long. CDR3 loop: CASSPAQTGELFF.

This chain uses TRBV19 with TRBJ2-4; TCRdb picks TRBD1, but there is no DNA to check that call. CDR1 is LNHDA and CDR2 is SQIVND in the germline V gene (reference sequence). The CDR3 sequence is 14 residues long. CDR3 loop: CASSPGTGWNIQYF. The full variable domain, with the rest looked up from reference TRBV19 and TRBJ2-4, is DGGITQSPKYLFRKEGQNVTLSCEQNLNHDAMYWYRQDPGQGLRLIYYSQIVNDFQKGDIAEGYSVSREKKESFPLTVTSAQKNPTAFYLCASSPGTGWNIQYFGAGTRLSVL.

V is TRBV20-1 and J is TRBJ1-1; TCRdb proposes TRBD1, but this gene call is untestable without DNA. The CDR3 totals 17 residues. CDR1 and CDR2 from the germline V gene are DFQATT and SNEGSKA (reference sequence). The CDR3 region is CSAVAGTIGRVGTEAFF.

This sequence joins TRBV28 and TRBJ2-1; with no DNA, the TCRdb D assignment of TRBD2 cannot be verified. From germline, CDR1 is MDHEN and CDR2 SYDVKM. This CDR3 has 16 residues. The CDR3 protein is CASSPETSGGGGEQFF.

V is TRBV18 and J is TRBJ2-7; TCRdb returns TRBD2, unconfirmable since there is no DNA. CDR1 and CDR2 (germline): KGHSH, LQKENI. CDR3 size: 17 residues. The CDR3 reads CASSPTFGNSGDYEQYF.

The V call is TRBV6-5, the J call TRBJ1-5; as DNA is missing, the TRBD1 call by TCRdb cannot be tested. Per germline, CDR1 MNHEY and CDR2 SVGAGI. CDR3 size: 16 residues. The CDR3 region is CASSYLPGVTDQPQHF.

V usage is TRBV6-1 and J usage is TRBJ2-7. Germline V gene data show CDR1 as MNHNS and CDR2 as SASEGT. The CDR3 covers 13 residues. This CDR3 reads CASSERQYHEQYF.

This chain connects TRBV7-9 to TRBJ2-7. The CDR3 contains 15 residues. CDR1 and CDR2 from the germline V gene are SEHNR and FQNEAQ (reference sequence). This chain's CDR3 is CASSGVDTDNYEQYF.

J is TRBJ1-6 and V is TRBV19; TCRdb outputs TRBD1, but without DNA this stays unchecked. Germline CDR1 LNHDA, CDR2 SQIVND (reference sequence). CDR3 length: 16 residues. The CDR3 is CASTITDRRRNSPLHF.

The CDR3 region is CASSLMGHRAAGPVQQYF. V is TRBV5-1 and J is TRBJ2-7; the TRBD1 assignment by TCRdb is unverifiable without DNA. Germline V gene sequence: CDR1 SGHRS, CDR2 YFSETQ. The CDR3 sequence is 18 residues long.

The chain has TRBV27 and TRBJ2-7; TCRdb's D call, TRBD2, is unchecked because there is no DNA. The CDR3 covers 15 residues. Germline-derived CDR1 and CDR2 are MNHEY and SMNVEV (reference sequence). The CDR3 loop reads CASSSTPGTPVGQYF.

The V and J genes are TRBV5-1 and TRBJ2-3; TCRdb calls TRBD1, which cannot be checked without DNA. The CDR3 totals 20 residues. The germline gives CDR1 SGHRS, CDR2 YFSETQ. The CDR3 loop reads CASSLAGYSTGEGKADTQYF.

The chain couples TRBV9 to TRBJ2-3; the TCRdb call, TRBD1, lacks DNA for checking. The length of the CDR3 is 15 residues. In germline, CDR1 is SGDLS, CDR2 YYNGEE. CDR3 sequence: CASSAPGPGGDTQYF.

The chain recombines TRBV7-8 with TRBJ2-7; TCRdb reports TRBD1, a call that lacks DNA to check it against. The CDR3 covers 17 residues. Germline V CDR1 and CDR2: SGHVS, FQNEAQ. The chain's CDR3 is CASSLRGGQDETYEQYF.

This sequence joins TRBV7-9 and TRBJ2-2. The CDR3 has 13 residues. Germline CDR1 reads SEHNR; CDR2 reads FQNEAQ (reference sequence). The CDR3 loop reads CASSYLVTGELFF.

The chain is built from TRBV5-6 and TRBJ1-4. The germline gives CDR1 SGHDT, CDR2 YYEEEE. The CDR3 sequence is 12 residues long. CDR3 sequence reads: CASSLFEEKLFF.

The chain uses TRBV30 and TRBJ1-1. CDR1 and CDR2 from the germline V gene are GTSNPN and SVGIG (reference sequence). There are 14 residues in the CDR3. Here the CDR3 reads CAWSGDNDYTEAFF. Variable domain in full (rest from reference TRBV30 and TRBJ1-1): SQTIHQWPATLVQPVGSPLSLECTVEGTSNPNLYWYRQAAGRGLQLLFYSVGIGQISSEVPQNLSASRPQDRQFILSSKKLLLSDSGFYLCAWSGDNDYTEAFFGQGTRLTVV.